A selection of T cell receptor beta chains follows, all from one sample in a study of cytomegalovirus exposure and HLA in healthy donors. Produced via immunoSEQ multiplex PCR; TCRdb's table is partial and in-frame only. The table includes about 280,000 clones, 80% to 90% detected once. What was sequenced was PBMCs. These TCRs come from a woman aged 18-30 years in good health and CMV-seronegative. Both conserved end residues are part of each CDR3. A D gene is named only where the DNA matches it firmly. A clone size is listed for some rows: how often the clone was seen (once, few, many), or a class if it is expanded.

NA,TRBJ2-7,TRBD1,TRBV11-1,TGTGCCAGCAGCCCTATCCGGACAGGGCAATACGAGCAGTACTTC,CASSPIRTGQYEQYF
NA,TRBJ2-7,TRBD1,TRBV19,TGTGCCAGCACTTGGGGGACAGGGCCATCTTACGAGCAGTACTTC,CASTWGTGPSYEQYF
NA,TRBJ1-2,NA,TRBV28,TGTGCCAGCAGTTTCCTCCCGGACCAGGGTGGCTACACCTTC,CASSFLPDQGGYTF
once,TRBJ2-5,TRBD2,TRBV27,TGTGCCAGCAGTTTTTGGGCGGGAGGCTTACAAGAGACCCAGTACTTC,CASSFWAGGLQETQYF
NA,TRBJ1-5,NA,TRBV4-1,TGCGCCAGCAGCTACAGGGATAGCAATCAGCCCCAGCATTTT,CASSYRDSNQPQHF
NA,TRBJ1-1,TRBD1,TRBV6-1,TGTGCCAGCAGCTTGGACAGGGGTGGCACTGAAGCTTTCTTT,CASSLDRGGTEAFF
NA,TRBJ2-1,TRBD2,TRBV4-3,TGCGCCAGCAGCCAAGGGACTAGCGGGGGGATGAGGGATGAGCAGTTCTTC,CASSQGTSGGMRDEQFF
NA,TRBJ2-1,NA,TRBV9,TGTGCCAGCAGCGTAGGAGGGGGCTCCTACAATGAGCAGTTCTTC,CASSVGGGSYNEQFF
NA,TRBJ1-2,TRBD1,TRBV5-1,TGCGCCAGCAGCTTGACAGGGGGCGCCAACTATGGCTACACCTTC,CASSLTGGANYGYTF
NA,TRBJ2-7,TRBD1,TRBV27,TGTGCCAGCAGAAAGGGGGGGACAGGGATCTCCTACGAGCAGTACTTC,CASRKGGTGISYEQYF
NA,TRBJ2-7,TRBD2,TRBV5-1,TGCGCCAGCAGCTTGGGTAGCGGGAACTACGAGCAGTACTTC,CASSLGSGNYEQYF
NA,TRBJ2-7,TRBD2,TRBV19,TGTGCCAGTAGATTACTAGCGGGGGCGGGCGAGCAGTACTTC,CASRLLAGAGEQYF
NA,TRBJ2-7,NA,TRBV5-1,TGCGCCAGCAGCTGGAGGGCCCCTACGACGGGGGAGCAGTACTTC,CASSWRAPTTGEQYF
NA,TRBJ2-5,TRBD2,TRBV27,TGTGCCAGCAGGGGAGCGGGAGTGAAGACCCAGTACTTC,CASRGAGVKTQYF
NA,TRBJ1-3,TRBD1,TRBV5-1,TGCGCCAGCAGCCCAAAGACAGGGGCCCTCTCTGGAAACACCATATATTTT,CASSPKTGALSGNTIYF
NA,TRBJ2-5,NA,TRBV4-1,TGCGCCAGCAGCTTCGGGACTCCGGGGGAGACCCAGTACTTC,CASSFGTPGETQYF
NA,TRBJ2-7,TRBD2,TRBV7-9,TGTGCCAGCAGCCCTAGGGACTATACCTACGAGCAGTACTTC,CASSPRDYTYEQYF
NA,TRBJ2-5,TRBD2,TRBV2,TGTGCCAGCAGTGGGACTAGCCAGGAAGAGACCCAGTACTTC,CASSGTSQEETQYF
many,TRBJ2-1,TRBD2,TRBV6-4,TGTGCCAGCAGTGACAAGACTAGCGGGCCCAATGAGCAGTTCTTC,CASSDKTSGPNEQFF
NA,TRBJ1-1,NA,TRBV9,TGTGCCAGCAGCGTAGCTACGGGACACCTCACTGAAGCTTTCTTT,CASSVATGHLTEAFF
many,TRBJ1-5,NA,TRBV6-1,TGTGCCAGCCTTAGGACAGTTCCTAATCGTCAGCCCCAGCATTTT,CASLRTVPNRQPQHF
NA,TRBJ2-2,NA,TRBV10-3,TGTGCCATCAAGTCCCAGGACACCGGGGAGCTGTTTTTT,CAIKSQDTGELFF
NA,TRBJ2-5,TRBD2,TRBV5-4,TGTGCCAGCAGAGGTCGGCCTAGCGGGGGGCAAGAGACCCAGTACTTC,CASRGRPSGGQETQYF
NA,TRBJ1-4,NA,TRBV4-1,TGCGCCAGCAGCCAAGCCACAGGGAACAATGAAAAACTGTTTTTT,CASSQATGNNEKLFF
NA,TRBJ1-2,NA,TRBV12-5,TGTGCTAGTGGTTTTTTGGGAGGTGGCTACACCTTC,CASGFLGGGYTF
NA,TRBJ1-4,NA,TRBV7-2,TGTGCCAGCAGCTCCTACCTAGGGGCTAATGAAAAACTGTTTTTT,CASSSYLGANEKLFF
NA,TRBJ1-5,NA,TRBV18,TGTGCCAGCTCACTGACAGATAGCAATCAGCCCCAGCATTTT,CASSLTDSNQPQHF
NA,TRBJ2-2,NA,TRBV6-5,TGTGCCAGCAGTTGGGGCGCTGACACCGGGGAGCTGTTTTTT,CASSWGADTGELFF
once,TRBJ2-7,NA,TRBV25-1,TGTGCCAGCACTCCACCAGGGGCCTACGAGCAGTACTTC,CASTPPGAYEQYF
few,TRBJ2-7,TRBD1,TRBV30,TGTGCCTGGAGTGTCGACAGGGGCGCGGGGTACGAGCAGTACTTC,CAWSVDRGAGYEQYF
NA,TRBJ2-3,NA,TRBV28,TGTGCCAGCAGTTTAACCAGCGGAACAGATACGCAGTATTTT,CASSLTSGTDTQYF
NA,TRBJ2-2,TRBD1,TRBV5-8,TGTGCCAGCAGATTAACAGGGGGTGTAGGGGAGCTGTTTTTT,CASRLTGGVGELFF
NA,TRBJ1-1,NA,TRBV5-1,TGCGCCAGCAGCGAGATGAACACTGAAGCTTTCTTT,CASSEMNTEAFF
once,TRBJ1-2,NA,TRBV14,TGTGCCAGCAGCCAAGATCCGGGGTATGGAAACTATGGCTACACCTTC,CASSQDPGYGNYGYTF
NA,TRBJ1-5,TRBD1,TRBV27,TGTGCCAGCAGTCCTATCCCCTTGACAGGGACTAATCAGCCCCAGCATTTT,CASSPIPLTGTNQPQHF
NA,TRBJ2-1,TRBD2,TRBV11-3,TGTGCCAGCAGCTTAGGGACTAGCGGGAGTACTAGCTACAATGAGCAGTTCTTC,CASSLGTSGSTSYNEQFF
NA,TRBJ1-2,TRBD1,TRBV7-9,TGTGCCAGCAGCTTTGGGACAGGGGAGAACTATGGCTACACCTTC,CASSFGTGENYGYTF
once,TRBJ1-3,NA,TRBV28,TGTGCCAGCAGCCAACTACAGGTCAGCTCTGGAAACACCATATATTTT,CASSQLQVSSGNTIYF
NA,TRBJ1-5,NA,TRBV7-2,TGTGCCAGCAGCGGACCACCGGGGGGCAATCAGCCCCAGCATTTT,CASSGPPGGNQPQHF
NA,TRBJ2-7,TRBD1,TRBV19,TGTGCCAGTAGGGGACGGGACAGCAGCTCCTACGAGCAGTACTTC,CASRGRDSSSYEQYF
NA,TRBJ1-5,TRBD1,TRBV4-1,TGCGCCAGCAGCCACGGACAGGGGGAATTAATGTATCAGCCCCAGCATTTT,CASSHGQGELMYQPQHF
NA,TRBJ1-5,NA,TRBV19,TGTGCCAGTAGTCTGAGGACAGCATTGAATAGCAATCAGCCCCAGCATTTT,CASSLRTALNSNQPQHF
NA,TRBJ2-7,NA,TRBV11-1,TGTGCCAGCAGCTTAGGAGTGTCTAGTGTGGGACTCTACGAGCAGTACTTC,CASSLGVSSVGLYEQYF
NA,TRBJ2-7,NA,TRBV6-5,TGTGCCAGCAGCAGGTATACGGACTACGCCTACGAGCAGTACTTC,CASSRYTDYAYEQYF
NA,TRBJ2-6,NA,TRBV5-1,TGCGCCAGCAGCTTGGCCCAGGCTATAGGGGCCAACGTCCTGACTTTC,CASSLAQAIGANVLTF
NA,TRBJ2-1,TRBD1,TRBV7-7,TGTGCTAGCAGCCGGACAGGGGGCCGCTACAATGAGCAGTTCTTC,CASSRTGGRYNEQFF
NA,TRBJ2-7,NA,TRBV6-5,TGTGCCAGCAGTTACTCGAACCGGGGTGGGTACGAGCAGTACTTC,CASSYSNRGGYEQYF
NA,TRBJ2-7,NA,TRBV30,TGTGCCTGGAGTGTGGTGAGCTCCTACGAGCAGTACTTC,CAWSVVSSYEQYF
NA,TRBJ2-4,NA,TRBV4-1,TGCGCCAGCAGCCAAGAGGGGGCAGGAAACATTCAGTACTTC,CASSQEGAGNIQYF
NA,TRBJ1-2,TRBD1,TRBV5-1,TGCGCCAGCACGACAGGGACGTCGGACTATGGCTACACCTTC,CASTTGTSDYGYTF